Each of the 10 T cell receptor beta chains below was sequenced from the same sample in a study of blood T cells in healthy people across ages. A second PCR, run for about 7 to 12 cycles, used a sample-barcoded 5' primer plus a J-beta primer mix. TCRdb independently ran MiXCR on the 5' RACE reads; one entry per CDR3 protein. Altogether 1.5 million to 2 million distinct CDR3 sequences are present, approximately 30% being singletons, with the ten largest covering 7.7%. Sequencing was performed on blood. The receptors derive from a woman aged 25 to 39 in good health.

This clonotype came up many times. The chain is built from TRBV6-6 and TRBJ2-5; 9 positions agree with TRBD1. Germline V gives CDR1 MNHNY, CDR2 SVGAGI (reference sequence). The CDR3 has 14 amino acids. J gave up 4 bases and V 6 bases, and 6 bases lay outside the gene matches. The CDR3, as DNA: TGTGCCAGCAGAACCGGGACAGGGTTAGAGACCCAGTACTTC. Translation: CASRTGTGLETQYF.

The chain has TRBV25-1 and TRBJ1-2, with D unclear. The CDR3 extends over 12 amino acids. Germline assignment: CDR1 MGHDK and CDR2 SYGVNS. Trimming left V 6 bases short and J 4 bases short, with 9 bases between. The CDR3: CASRGPVYGYTF. For the CDR3, the DNA is TGTGCCAGCAGAGGGCCCGTCTATGGCTACACCTTC.

The chain employs TRBV6-6 and TRBJ1-4, with TRBD1 matching over 9 bases. The CDR3 is 15 residues long. Trimming at V came to 4 bases and at J to 8 bases, leaving 8 bases not matched to a gene. Germline V lookup: CDR1 MNHNY, CDR2 SVGAGI (reference sequence). The CDR3 reads CASSFAGQGKEKLFF. DNA of the CDR3: TGTGCCAGCAGTTTCGCGGGACAGGGAAAAGAAAAACTGTTTTTT.

There are a few counts of this clonotype. J is TRBJ2-1 and V is TRBV6-6; no clear D. Germline V gene sequence: CDR1 MNHNY, CDR2 SVGAGI (reference sequence). V lost 0 bases and J lost 6, with 9 bases in between. CDR3 size: 14 residues. CDR3 in amino acids: CASSYSRQSNEQFF. The CDR3 region has the DNA TGTGCCAGCAGTTACTCGAGGCAGTCCAATGAGCAGTTCTTC.

The genes are TRBV2 and TRBJ2-3; possibly TRBD1 for D (6 bases). This CDR3 comprises 15 residues. The germline V gene has CDR1 SNHLY and CDR2 FYNNEI. V shed 6 bases and J shed 6 bases, with 19 bases lying between them. The CDR3 nucleotides read TGTGCCAGCAGAGATTACAGGGTAGAGCAGGATACGCAGTATTTT. Its protein is CASRDYRVEQDTQYF.

This clonotype was seen only a few times. This may be a read error: a much more frequent sequence differs by one nucleotide. This chain uses TRBV6-6 with TRBJ2-1, with 8 bases fitting TRBD2. Germline V lookup: CDR1 MNHNY, CDR2 SVGAGI (reference sequence). Unmatched junction bases numbered 19, after V lost 2 bases and J lost 13 bases. CDR3 length: 17 residues. The CDR3 DNA is TGTGCCAGCAGTTACCGGCGGGAGGTCCCCCGGGGGGAGACCCAGTTCTTC. This gives the protein CASSYRREVPRGETQFF.

V usage is TRBV6-2 or TRBV6-3 and J usage is TRBJ2-5; maybe TRBD2 (5 bases). The CDR3 covers 14 residues. Germline-derived CDR1 and CDR2 are MNHEY and SVGEGT. V gave up 6 bases and J gave up 4 bases, with 15 bases separating them. The CDR3, as DNA: TGTGCCAGCAGATATTTCGGAGGCGGAGAGACCCAGTACTTC. The encoded protein is CASRYFGGGETQYF.

This clonotype was counted at least ten times. The J gene is TRBJ1-2, the V gene TRBV29-1; D remains ambiguous. This CDR3 has 13 residues. CDR1 SQVTM and CDR2 ANQGSEA come from the germline V gene. Trimming shortened V by 5 bases and J by 1 base, and 11 bases separated the two germline ends. The CDR3 nucleotides are TGCAGCGTTCAATCGGATCTTAACTATGGCTACACCTTC. It codes for CSVQSDLNYGYTF.

This clonotype was observed a handful of times. The CDR3 loop is CASSPDRGRSGGELFF. The CDR3 bases are TGTGCCAGCAGCCCGGACAGGGGGCGGTCGGGCGGGGAGCTGTTTTTT. The rearrangement uses TRBV12-3 or TRBV12-4 and TRBJ2-2; 11 bases fit TRBD1. The CDR3 contains 16 residues. J was trimmed by 7 bases and V by 6 bases; bases with no gene match: 10.

This chain uses TRBV11-2 with TRBJ2-3; D is uncertain. Trimming stripped 1 base from V and 4 bases from J, with 9 bases between. Germline CDR1 reads SGHAT; CDR2 reads FQNNGV. CDR3 length equals 14 residues. The CDR3 DNA reads TGTGCCAGCAGCTTAGGTATTAATGCAGATACGCAGTATTTT. Its protein product is CASSLGINADTQYF.